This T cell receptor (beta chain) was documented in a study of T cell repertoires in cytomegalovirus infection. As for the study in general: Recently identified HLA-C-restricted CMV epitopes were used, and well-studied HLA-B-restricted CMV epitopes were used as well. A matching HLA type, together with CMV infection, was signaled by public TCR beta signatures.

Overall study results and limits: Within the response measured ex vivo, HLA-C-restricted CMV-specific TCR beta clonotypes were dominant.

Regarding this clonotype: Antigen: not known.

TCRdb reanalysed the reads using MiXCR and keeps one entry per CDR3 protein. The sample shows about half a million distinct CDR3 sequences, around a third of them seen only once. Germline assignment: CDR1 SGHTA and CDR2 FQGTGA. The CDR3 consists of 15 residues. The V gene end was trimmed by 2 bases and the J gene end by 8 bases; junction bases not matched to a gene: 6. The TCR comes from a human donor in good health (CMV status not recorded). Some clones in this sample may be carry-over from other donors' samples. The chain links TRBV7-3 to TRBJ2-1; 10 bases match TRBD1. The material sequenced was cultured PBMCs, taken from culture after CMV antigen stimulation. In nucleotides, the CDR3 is TGTGCCAGCAGCTTAGGGGACAGGGGCCGCGATGAGCAGTTCTTC. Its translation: CASSLGDRGRDEQFF.